This T cell receptor beta chain is drawn from a study of blood T cell repertoires in COVID-19. No more than 2 weeks before study entry, exposed participants had met a case of COVID-19. Here immunoSEQ multiplex PCR was the method, and the copy in TCRdb shows in-frame clones only, minus some. The repertoire holds fewer than 350,000 clones, with about nine tenths as singletons. The CDR3 spans 20 residues. Germline CDR1 ENHRY, CDR2 SYGVKD. V was clipped by 3 bases and J by 4 bases, with 30 bases between them. V usage is TRBV10-3 and J usage is TRBJ1-2, with D perhaps TRBD1 (6 bases). The clonotype was recovered from a woman under 40 who had been exposed to COVID-19. Sequences were obtained from PBMCs or T cells enriched from blood (not recorded which). The CDR3 nucleotides are TGTGCCATCAGTGACCCTCGCCCACAGGGATTTCCCGACGCAGGCTATGGCTACACCTTC. Its translation is CAISDPRPQGFPDAGYGYTF.